The entry below describes one T cell receptor (beta chain). This entry is derived from a study of T cells after yellow fever vaccination. TCRdb reanalysed the 5' RACE reads using MiXCR and keeps one entry per CDR3 protein. The sample has 250,000 to 300,000 distinct CDR3 sequences, approximately 5.2% seen once. The TCR was taken from a man younger than 35 who received the YFV17D yellow fever vaccine. Sequenced here: CD4+ T cells sorted from PBMCs, sampled on the day of the yellow fever booster vaccination.

The CDR3 here is CASSLEGEGEYF. Here the CDR3 DNA reads TGTGCCAGCAGCTTAGAAGGGGAGGGGGAGTACTTC. The rearrangement joins TRBV13 to TRBJ2-7, with D perhaps TRBD2 (7 bases). In germline, CDR1 is PRHDT, CDR2 FYEKMQ (reference sequence). The CDR3 extends over 12 amino acids. V was pared by 1 base and J by 11 bases, with 12 bases between.